Detailed here is one T cell receptor beta chain. This entry is derived from a study of cytomegalovirus exposure and HLA in healthy donors. CDR3 size: 12 residues. The V gene's germline CDR1 is MNHNS and CDR2 SASEGT. After removal of 9 bases from V and 4 bases from J, the junction contained 4 bases not matched to a gene. PCR amplification relied on 60 Vbeta primers (plus 13 Jbeta primers). Data came from immunoSEQ multiplex PCR; TCRdb stores just in-frame clones and leaves some out. The sample lists around 150,000 clones, about three quarters occurring once. The rearrangement uses TRBV6-1 and TRBJ1-1; 8 bases are a match to TRBD1. The sample was PBMCs. This receptor was obtained from a woman under 40 in good health and CMV-seronegative. The CDR3 sequence: CASTTGGTEAFF. For the CDR3, the DNA is TGTGCCAGTACCACAGGGGGCACTGAAGCTTTCTTT.